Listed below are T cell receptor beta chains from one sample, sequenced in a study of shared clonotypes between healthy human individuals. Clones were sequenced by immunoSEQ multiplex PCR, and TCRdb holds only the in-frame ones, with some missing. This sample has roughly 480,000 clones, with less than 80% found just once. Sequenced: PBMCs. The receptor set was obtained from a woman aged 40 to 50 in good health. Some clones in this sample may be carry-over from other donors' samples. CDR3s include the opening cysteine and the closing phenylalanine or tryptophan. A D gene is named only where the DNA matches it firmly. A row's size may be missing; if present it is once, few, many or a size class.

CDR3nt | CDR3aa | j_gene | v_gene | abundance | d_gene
TGCGCCAGCACAGACGGAACTAATGAAAAACTGTTTTTT | CASTDGTNEKLFF | TRBJ1-4 | TRBV5-1 | NA | NA
TGTGCCAGCAGCCCTGGACCAACCTGGGGGCAGTATTTT | CASSPGPTWGQYF | TRBJ2-3 | TRBV7-3 | NA | NA
TGTGCCAGCAGCGCCGCTAGCGCCTCCTACGAGCAGTACTTC | CASSAASASYEQYF | TRBJ2-7 | TRBV9 | many | NA
TGTGCCAGCAGCGTAACGGATCGGCCCTACGAGCAGTACTTC | CASSVTDRPYEQYF | TRBJ2-7 | TRBV9 | NA | NA
TGTGCCATCAGTGACGAGGGGAAACCTCTCTCTGGAAACACCATATATTTT | CAISDEGKPLSGNTIYF | TRBJ1-3 | TRBV10-3 | NA | NA
TGCAGCGCCCGGGGGGGTCGAGAGACCCAGTACTTC | CSARGGRETQYF | TRBJ2-5 | TRBV29-1 | NA | TRBD2
TGTGCCACCAGCAGGGTACAGGGAACTGAGCAGTTCTTC | CATSRVQGTEQFF | TRBJ2-1 | TRBV15 | NA | NA
TGTGCCAGCAGTACCCACGGGGGGAACACTGAAGCTTTCTTT | CASSTHGGNTEAFF | TRBJ1-1 | TRBV2 | NA | NA
TGTGCCAGCTCACCACCGGGGAGTCTCGCGGATACGCAGTATTTT | CASSPPGSLADTQYF | TRBJ2-3 | TRBV18 | NA | NA
TGTGCCAGCAGTGAAGTTGGACAGGGCCGGGAGCAGTTCTTC | CASSEVGQGREQFF | TRBJ2-1 | TRBV6-1 | NA | TRBD1
TGTGCCAGCACAAACGCCTTGGATGAGCAGTTCTTC | CASTNALDEQFF | TRBJ2-1 | TRBV7-9 | NA | NA
TGTGCCATCAGTGCCAGACTAGCGGCCAGCTCCTACGAGCAGTACTTC | CAISARLAASSYEQYF | TRBJ2-7 | TRBV10-3 | NA | TRBD2
TGCAGCGTTGATAAGACTAGCGGGAGTACGCCAGATACGCAGTATTTT | CSVDKTSGSTPDTQYF | TRBJ2-3 | TRBV29-1 | once | TRBD2
TGTGCCAGCAGCCCTATGGACAGAACTTACGAGCAGTACTTC | CASSPMDRTYEQYF | TRBJ2-7 | TRBV7-8 | NA | NA
TGTGCCAGCAGCCTCTCCTCCATCCACGAGCAGTACTTC | CASSLSSIHEQYF | TRBJ2-7 | TRBV5-4 | medium-sized | NA
TGTGCCAGCTCACCACCGGGCCAGCGGGAGGTTTCGGGGCAGTACTTC | CASSPPGQREVSGQYF | TRBJ2-7 | TRBV18 | once | TRBD2
TGTGCCAGCAGTTTAGGAATGGTCATCTCCCCCTACCAAGAGACCCAGTACTTC | CASSLGMVISPYQETQYF | TRBJ2-5 | TRBV28 | NA | NA
TGTGCCAGCAGCCCCGTAGTGGGGGGTCCCTACGAGCAGTACTTC | CASSPVVGGPYEQYF | TRBJ2-7 | TRBV7-2 | many | NA
TGTGCCTGGAGCGCCGGGACAGCCTGGAGGACCCAGTACTTC | CAWSAGTAWRTQYF | TRBJ2-5 | TRBV30 | NA | TRBD1
TGTGCCAGCAGTGTAATGGCCGGGGAGCTGTTTTTT | CASSVMAGELFF | TRBJ2-2 | TRBV2 | NA | NA